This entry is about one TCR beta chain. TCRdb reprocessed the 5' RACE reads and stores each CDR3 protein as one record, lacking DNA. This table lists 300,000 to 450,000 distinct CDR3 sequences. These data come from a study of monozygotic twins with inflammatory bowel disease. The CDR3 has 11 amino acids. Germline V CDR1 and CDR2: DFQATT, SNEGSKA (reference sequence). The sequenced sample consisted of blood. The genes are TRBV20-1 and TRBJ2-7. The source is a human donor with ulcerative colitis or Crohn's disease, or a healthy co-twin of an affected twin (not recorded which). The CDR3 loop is CSAPNGYEQYF.